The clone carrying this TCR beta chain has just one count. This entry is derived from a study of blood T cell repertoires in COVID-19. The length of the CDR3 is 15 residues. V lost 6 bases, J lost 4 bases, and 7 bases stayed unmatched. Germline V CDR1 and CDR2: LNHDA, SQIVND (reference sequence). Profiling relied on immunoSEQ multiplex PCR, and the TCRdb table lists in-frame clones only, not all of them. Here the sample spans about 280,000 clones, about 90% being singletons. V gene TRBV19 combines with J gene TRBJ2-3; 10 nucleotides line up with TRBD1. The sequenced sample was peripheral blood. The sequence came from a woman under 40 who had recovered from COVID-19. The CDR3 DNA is TGTGCCAGTAGCACCGGGACAGGGGTGGCAGATACGCAGTATTTT. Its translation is CASSTGTGVADTQYF.